The table lists the clone carrying this TCR beta chain with a few counts. The data originate from a study of beta chain features in type 1 diabetes. The CDR3 sequence is 17 residues long. Germline V gene data show CDR1 as SGHNT and CDR2 as YENEEA. V gave up 2 bases and J gave up 1 base, with 14 bases separating them. The sequenced template was cDNA made from the entire isolated RNA. The data were produced by immunoSEQ multiplex PCR, yet TCRdb's version contains in-frame clones alone and is incomplete. The profile shows around 500,000 clones, roughly 10% of them singletons. The clonotype comes from a woman younger than 30 in good health. The V call is TRBV11-3, the J call TRBJ2-2; possibly TRBD2 for D (5 bases). Sequenced sample: naive CD4+ T cells from blood. In DNA form, the CDR3 reads TGTGCCAGCAGCTTAACGAGCGGCAGGCTGAACACCGGGGAGCTGTTTTTT. Amino acid sequence: CASSLTSGRLNTGELFF.